One sample yielded the 15 T cell receptor beta chains listed below, sequenced in a study of identical twins. From the 5' RACE reads, TCRdb called clonotypes with MiXCR, one entry per CDR3 protein. The data hold 1,800,000 or so distinct CDR3 sequences, with about 30% observed a single time. Sequenced sample: cord blood. These receptors all stem from a newborn girl in good health.

The gene calls are TRBV15 and TRBJ1-5; D is uncertain. V lost 0 bases, J lost 8 bases, and 8 bases lay in between. The CDR3 runs to 13 residues. The germline gives CDR1 LNHNV, CDR2 YYDKDF (reference sequence). The CDR3 spells CATSRDDSKPQHF. CDR3 DNA sequence: TGTGCCACCAGCAGAGACGATTCCAAGCCCCAGCATTTT.

This clonotype was recorded at least ten times. The V gene is TRBV6-6, the J gene TRBJ2-1; TRBD2 matches 12 bases. This CDR3 has 15 residues. V gave up 5 bases and J gave up 4 bases; unmatched junction bases: 3. Germline loops: CDR1 MNHNY, CDR2 SVGAGI (reference sequence). CDR3 DNA: TGTGCCAGCAGTACCGGACTAGCGGGGTACAATGAGCAGTTCTTC. Amino acid sequence: CASSTGLAGYNEQFF.

To note about this clonotype: A much larger clonotype is one base distant, so this may be a read error. The chain joins TRBV14 to TRBJ2-5; possible D gene TRBD1, 6 bases. The end of the DNA fits TRBJ2-7 better, so the J call may be wrong. This CDR3 region has 14 residues. Germline V CDR1 and CDR2: SGHDN, FVKESK. CDR3 bases: TGTGTCAGCAGCCAAGTTCGACAGGCGTACGAGCAGTACTTC. Translated: CVSSQVRQAYEQYF.

This clonotype occurred many times. CDR3 nucleotides: TGTGCCATCAGTGAATCAGCGGGGGGCCAGAAAAACATTCAGTACTTC. This encodes CAISESAGGQKNIQYF. The chain couples TRBV10-3 to TRBJ2-4; 9 positions agree with TRBD2. This CDR3 spans 16 amino acids. In germline, CDR1 is ENHRY, CDR2 SYGVKD. After removal of 3 bases from V and 4 bases from J, the junction contained 7 bases not matched to a gene.

This clonotype showed up just once. The chain uses TRBV5-6 and TRBJ2-1, with D perhaps matching TRBD2 (6 bases). The J call is doubtful: the DNA matches TRBJ2-7 better. There are 16 residues in the CDR3. The germline CDR1 and CDR2 sequences are SGHDT and YYEEEE. The CDR3 sequence is CASSFEAGGSYSEQYF. The CDR3 DNA reads TGTGCCAGCAGCTTTGAAGCGGGTGGCTCCTACAGTGAGCAGTACTTC.

This clonotype was counted between two and nine times. The chain uses TRBV2 and TRBJ2-7; D not certain. V lost 2 bases, J lost 2 bases, and 10 bases lay in between. CDR3 length: 14 residues. Germline CDR1 and CDR2: SNHLY and FYNNEI. In DNA form, the CDR3 reads TGTGCCAGCAGTGAACAGCCCCCCCCCTACGAGCAGTACTTC. Protein product: CASSEQPPPYEQYF.

This clonotype has ten or more counts. The chain couples TRBV5-1 to TRBJ2-1; the match to TRBD2 covers 13 bases. V dropped 3 bases and J dropped 2; count of bases not matched to a gene: 2. Per germline, CDR1 SGHRS and CDR2 YFSETQ. The CDR3 has 16 residues. In DNA form, the CDR3 reads TGCGCCAGCAGCTCCACTAGCGGGGGGGCCTACAATGAGCAGTTCTTC. Translated: CASSSTSGGAYNEQFF.

This clonotype was detected a few times. One end of the junction does not line up with germline, which may come from a read error. The V and J genes are TRBV12-3 or TRBV12-4 and TRBJ2-5, with TRBD1 identical over 7 bases. The CDR3 is 14 amino acids. The CDR3 bases are TGTGCCAGCACCTTGACAGGGATCCAAGAGTCCCAGTACTTC. As protein: CASTLTGIQESQYF.

This chain uses TRBV5-1 with TRBJ2-4, with 11 nucleotides matching TRBD2. The CDR3 runs 16 residues. CDR1 is SGHRS, CDR2 YFSETQ, per germline. The V segment lost 3 bases and the J segment 3 bases; nucleotides outside the gene matches: 5. The CDR3 sequence: CASSSGLAESKNIQYF. CDR3 DNA: TGCGCCAGCAGCTCGGGACTAGCGGAGAGCAAAAACATTCAGTACTTC.

V gene TRBV4-2 combines with J gene TRBJ2-5; the match to TRBD2 covers 12 bases. From germline, CDR1 is LGHNA and CDR2 YNFKEQ. The CDR3 consists of 17 residues. V shed 1 base and J 7 bases; nucleotides not matched to a gene: 10. This chain's CDR3 is CASSQVGTSGSGGTQYF. As DNA, the CDR3 is TGTGCCAGCAGCCAAGTCGGGACTAGCGGGTCTGGCGGGACCCAGTACTTC.

This clonotype turned up a few times. This chain links TRBV25-1 with TRBJ2-3, with 7 bases that match TRBD1. Per the germline V gene, CDR1 is MGHDK and CDR2 is SYGVNS. The J segment lost 9 bases and the V segment lost 4 bases, leaving 7 bases of the junction unmatched. The CDR3 runs 13 residues. CDR3 in amino acids: CASSAATGRTQYF. As DNA, the CDR3 is TGTGCCAGCAGTGCCGCGACAGGGAGAACGCAGTATTTT.

This clonotype was observed a handful of times. V gene TRBV3-1 combines with J gene TRBJ1-2; 9 nucleotides align to TRBD1. The CDR3 covers 15 residues. With V trimmed by 10 bases and J by 0 bases, 9 bases remained unmatched. The V gene's germline CDR1 is LGHDT and CDR2 YNNKEL (reference sequence). CDR3 in DNA: TGTGCCACCACCTCGGGGACAGGGCCTAACTATGGCTACACCTTC. Translating gives CATTSGTGPNYGYTF.

In its sample, this clonotype was seen a few times. The V and J genes are TRBV14 and TRBJ1-2; D not certain. Germline CDR1 SGHDN, CDR2 FVKESK. Trimming took off 0 bases at V and 3 bases at J, with 8 bases between the two ends. CDR3 length: 14 amino acids. CDR3 residues: CASSQDRIDYGYTF. CDR3 DNA sequence: TGTGCCAGCAGCCAAGACAGGATAGACTATGGCTACACCTTC.

The chain uses TRBV7-2 and TRBJ1-1; possible D gene TRBD1, 6 bases. V gave up 2 bases and J gave up 8 bases, with 15 bases separating them. In germline, CDR1 is SGHTA, CDR2 FQGNSA. The CDR3 sequence is 14 residues long. The CDR3: CASSLLGGVWEAFF. The CDR3 nucleotides are TGTGCCAGCAGCTTACTCGGGGGCGTTTGGGAAGCTTTCTTT.

The genes are TRBV20-1 and TRBJ2-7; 7 bases fit TRBD2. The CDR3 loop spans 11 amino acids. Germline loops: CDR1 DFQATT, CDR2 SNEGSKA (reference sequence). V dropped 5 bases and J dropped 7; count of bases not matched to a gene: 5. The CDR3 region is CSAGLVNEQYF. In DNA form, the CDR3 reads TGCAGTGCTGGACTAGTAAATGAGCAGTACTTC.